This is a list of T cell receptor beta chains from one sample in a study of vaccination and CD4 T cells after COVID-19. TCRdb independently ran MiXCR on the PCR reads; one entry per CDR3 protein. In the table there are over 10,000 distinct CDR3 sequences, roughly a third of which are singletons. Which antigens these TCRs recognize remains unknown. Sample: CD4+ T cells from blood, cultured in vitro. Receptors originate from a human donor who had recovered from COVID-19. Both conserved end residues are part of each CDR3. The D gene is left open where the match is weak. A clone size is listed for some rows: how often the clone was seen (once, few, many), or a class if it is expanded.

DNA	CDR3	V	J	D	size
TGTGCCAGCAGTGAAGAGATGGGTGTCGGAGAGACCCAGTACTTC	CASSEEMGVGETQYF	TRBV6-1	TRBJ2-5	NA	NA
TGTGCCAGCAGCTCCGGACAGGGGGGCACAGATACGCAGTATTTT	CASSSGQGGTDTQYF	TRBV11-3	TRBJ2-3	TRBD1	NA
TGCAGTGCTCCAAGCGGGAGGGCCCGAACCGGGGAGCTGTTTTTT	CSAPSGRARTGELFF	TRBV20-1	TRBJ2-2	TRBD2	NA
TGTGCCAGCAGTTACACAGGGCGAATGAACACTGAAGCTTTCTTT	CASSYTGRMNTEAFF	TRBV6-5	TRBJ1-1	NA	few
TGTGCCACCAGCAGAGGGGGGTCAGATACGCAGTATTTT	CATSRGGSDTQYF	TRBV15	TRBJ2-3	NA	NA
TGTGCCAGCACCTCTGGCGGGCAGGGCGCTGGAAACACCATATATTTT	CASTSGGQGAGNTIYF	TRBV28	TRBJ1-3	NA	NA
TGTGCCAGCAGCTACATAACTAGCGGGATGAACACCGGGGAGCTGTTTTTT	CASSYITSGMNTGELFF	TRBV5-4	TRBJ2-2	TRBD2	NA
TGCAGTGCTAGAGTTTCGAGGCTAGCGGGAGGGCTGGGGGGAGAGACCCAGTACTTC	CSARVSRLAGGLGGETQYF	TRBV20-1	TRBJ2-5	TRBD2	NA
TGTGCCAGCAGCCAAGATCGGCGACAGCCCCAGCATTTT	CASSQDRRQPQHF	TRBV3-1	TRBJ1-5	NA	NA
TGCAGTGCTAGGCACGGAACTGAGCAGTTCTTC	CSARHGTEQFF	TRBV20-1	TRBJ2-1	NA	NA
TGTGCCAGCAGGGCTACAGGGTTCGGTCGCAATCAGCCCCAGCATTTT	CASRATGFGRNQPQHF	TRBV28	TRBJ1-5	NA	NA
TGTGCCAGCAGTGGTGCTAGCGACTACAATGAGCAGTTCTTC	CASSGASDYNEQFF	TRBV2	TRBJ2-1	NA	NA
TGCAGTGCTAGAGAAGTGGACAGGGGAGTGTCACCCCTCCACTTT	CSAREVDRGVSPLHF	TRBV20-1	TRBJ1-6	TRBD1	few
TGTGCCAGCAGCTTGGGCAAAGGTGGCAGCACAATGAACACTGAAGCTTTCTTT	CASSLGKGGSTMNTEAFF	TRBV5-4	TRBJ1-1	NA	NA
TGCGCCAGCAGCCGCCGACAGAGTTTGAACTATGGCTACACCTTC	CASSRRQSLNYGYTF	TRBV4-3	TRBJ1-2	NA	NA
TGTGCCCCCCGGGGGGAGGACAGGGAGGGCCGTATAGGCAATCAGCCCCAGCATTTT	CAPRGEDREGRIGNQPQHF	TRBV6-2/TRBV6-3	TRBJ1-5	TRBD1	medium-sized
TGTGCCAGTAGTGCGGTGCGGGGGTCCTACAATGAGCAGTTCTTC	CASSAVRGSYNEQFF	TRBV19	TRBJ2-1	TRBD2	NA
TGTGCCAGTAGTATAGGATCCACTGAAGCTTTCTTT	CASSIGSTEAFF	TRBV19	TRBJ1-1	NA	few
TGTGCCAGCAGCCCAGGGACAGGGCAAGGCTACACCTTC	CASSPGTGQGYTF	TRBV7-6	TRBJ1-2	TRBD1	few
TGCAGTGCTAGTATTCCCGGGAGTTTAGGGAATGAGCAGTTCTTC	CSASIPGSLGNEQFF	TRBV20-1	TRBJ2-1	NA	NA
TGTGCCAGCAGTTTAAGGCGCCCGGTAGCGGGAGAGTACGAGCAGTACTTC	CASSLRRPVAGEYEQYF	TRBV27	TRBJ2-7	TRBD2	NA
TGCAGCACCGGGTCTATTAGCGGGTATTCGGATACGCAGTATTTT	CSTGSISGYSDTQYF	TRBV29-1	TRBJ2-3	TRBD2	NA
TGTGCCAGCAGCTTAATCCCAAACACCGGGGAGCTGTTTTTT	CASSLIPNTGELFF	TRBV7-3	TRBJ2-2	NA	few
TGTGCCAGCAGTGTCGTTGAGAACTATGGCTACACCTTC	CASSVVENYGYTF	TRBV6-1	TRBJ1-2	NA	medium-sized
TGTGCCAGCAGTTTTAGTCAGAGCAGCACAGATACGCAGTATTTT	CASSFSQSSTDTQYF	TRBV27	TRBJ2-3	NA	NA
TGTGCCATCAGGACAGCGGGCTACGAGCAGTACTTC	CAIRTAGYEQYF	TRBV10-3	TRBJ2-7	NA	NA
TGCAGTGCCCGGGGGGGCGGTCGTTTCGGGGAGCTGTTTTTT	CSARGGGRFGELFF	TRBV20-1	TRBJ2-2	TRBD2	NA
TGTGCCAGCAGCTCCCCGGGACGGAGCTCCTATAATTCACCCCTCCACTTT	CASSSPGRSSYNSPLHF	TRBV7-9	TRBJ1-6	NA	NA
TGCAGTGCTAGAGTCCAGGGGGTTACGGCTGAAGCTTTCTTT	CSARVQGVTAEAFF	TRBV20-1	TRBJ1-1	TRBD1	few
TGCGCCAGCAGCCGACAAGCGGACAGGGGAGGACAGCCCCAGCATTTT	CASSRQADRGGQPQHF	TRBV4-1	TRBJ1-5	TRBD1	NA
TGTGCCAGTAGCCCGGGGGGCTCTGGGGCCAACGTCCTGACTTTC	CASSPGGSGANVLTF	TRBV19	TRBJ2-6	TRBD2	NA
TGTGCCAGCAGCCCGACAGGGGGAGGCTACACCTTC	CASSPTGGGYTF	TRBV7-2	TRBJ1-2	TRBD1	NA
TGTGCCAGTAGTAGGACAGGGGGGTTCGATGAGCAGTTCTTC	CASSRTGGFDEQFF	TRBV19	TRBJ2-1	TRBD1	NA
TGTGCCAGCAGCTCGAGGACTAGCGGCACAGGTGCAGATACGCAGTATTTT	CASSSRTSGTGADTQYF	TRBV14	TRBJ2-3	TRBD2	few
TGCAGTGCTAGACTCGGGAGGACGGGATACAATGAGCAGTTCTTC	CSARLGRTGYNEQFF	TRBV20-1	TRBJ2-1	TRBD2	NA
TGTGCCACCAGTGATTTCCTAGCGGAGACCTACAATGAGCAGTTCTTC	CATSDFLAETYNEQFF	TRBV24-1	TRBJ2-1	TRBD2	NA
TGTGCCTGGAGTGAATTTGGAGGACAGCCCCAGCATTTT	CAWSEFGGQPQHF	TRBV30	TRBJ1-5	NA	few
TGCAGTGCTAGGGGGGGACTGTCCTCCTACAATGAGCAGTTCTTC	CSARGGLSSYNEQFF	TRBV20-1	TRBJ2-1	NA	NA
TGTGCCAGCTATACCAGGACTCCGGACTATGGCTACACCTTC	CASYTRTPDYGYTF	TRBV2	TRBJ1-2	NA	few
TGTGCCATCAGTGCTCATGCCATTCGGGAAGATACGCAGTATTTT	CAISAHAIREDTQYF	TRBV10-3	TRBJ2-3	NA	NA
TGTGCCAGTAGTATAGCCTCGGGGTCTCCAGCTTTCTTT	CASSIASGSPAFF	TRBV19	TRBJ1-1	NA	NA
TGTGCCAGCAGCCCCCAACTCACAGATACGCAGTATTTT	CASSPQLTDTQYF	TRBV7-3	TRBJ2-3	NA	NA
TGTGCCAGCAGTTCAGACAGGGACGAGCAGTACTTC	CASSSDRDEQYF	TRBV28	TRBJ2-7	TRBD1	few
TGTGCCAGCAGTGAGGGACAGGGGGCACCCATGAACACTGAAGCTTTCTTT	CASSEGQGAPMNTEAFF	TRBV6-1	TRBJ1-1	TRBD1	NA
TGTGCCAGCAGTCCGGACTCCCTCACTGAAGCTTTCTTT	CASSPDSLTEAFF	TRBV28	TRBJ1-1	NA	NA
TGTGCCAGCAGCAAAGGTATGGACAGGGAGCATGGGCGCTATTTCTATAATTCACCCCCCCACTTT	CASSKGMDREHGRYFYNSPPHF	TRBV21-1	TRBJ1-6	NA	NA
TGCGCCAGCAGCTTTTTAGGGAGCCGAGAGACCCAGTACTTC	CASSFLGSRETQYF	TRBV5-1	TRBJ2-5	NA	few
TGTGCCAGCAGCCCAGGACAGGGGGTCCACGAGCAGTACTTC	CASSPGQGVHEQYF	TRBV7-9	TRBJ2-7	TRBD1	few